This TCR beta chain originates from a study of vaccination effects on CD4 cells after COVID-19. Overall study findings and caveats: In the late period after vaccination, infection- and vaccine-induced clones contracted markedly.

This clone was detected a few times. What it binds is unknown. The assay was immunoSEQ multiplex PCR, and TCRdb's table has in-frame clones only and misses some. The sample gives 50,000 or so clones, roughly three fifths of which show up once; 4.5% to 6.5% is in the top ten. Culture proceeded for more than 8 days, and CD4+ T cells were then isolated. Trimming at V came to 5 bases and at J to 10 bases, leaving 4 bases not matched to a gene. CDR3 length: 11 amino acids. The TCR comes from a human donor who received a COVID-19 vaccine. V is TRBV12-3 or TRBV12-4 and J is TRBJ1-2, with 7 bases matching TRBD1. The specimen comprised CD4+ T cells from PBMCs cultured without peptide, sampled before COVID-19 vaccination. The CDR3 region is CASSPGTAYTF. CDR3 in DNA: TGTGCCAGCAGTCCTGGGACAGCCTACACCTTC.